The 14 T cell receptor beta chains below were found in one sample sequenced in a study of cytomegalovirus exposure and HLA in healthy donors. Vbeta (60) and Jbeta (13) primers were used in the PCR. The method was immunoSEQ multiplex PCR; TCRdb's version includes in-frame clones alone and lacks a portion of them. The sample lists some 200,000 clones, roughly 80% occurring once. Material: PBMCs. These receptors all come from a girl aged 5-17 years in good health and CMV-seronegative.

Turning to this clone: A junction boundary mismatches the germline segment, possibly from a read error. The CDR3 DNA sequence: TGCGGCGTTGGTAAGGGCGGGAGAGGCCCCGAGCAGTACTTC. Encoded protein: CGVGKGGRGPEQYF. The V and J genes are TRBV29-1 and TRBJ2-7, with 7 bases aligning to TRBD2. Germline CDR1 is SQVTM and CDR2 is ANQGSEA. The CDR3 spans 14 residues.

This chain joins TRBV28 and TRBJ1-5; the match to TRBD1 covers 8 bases. With V trimmed by 3 bases and J by 3 bases, 7 bases remained unmatched. From germline, CDR1 is MDHEN and CDR2 SYDVKM. The CDR3 runs to 16 residues. The CDR3 nucleotides read TGTGCCAGCAGTTTGACCGGGACAGGACTCAATCAGCCCCAGCATTTT. The encoded protein is CASSLTGTGLNQPQHF.

V gene TRBV6-5 combines with J gene TRBJ1-1, with no clear D. This CDR3 is 14 amino acids long. Looked up from germline, CDR1 is MNHEY and CDR2 is SVGAGI. Trimming took off 6 bases at V and 1 base at J, with 12 bases between the two ends. The CDR3 reads CASRIGLGNTEAFF. The CDR3 DNA reads TGTGCCAGCAGAATTGGTCTCGGGAACACTGAAGCTTTCTTT.

This clone has only a few counts. The J gene is TRBJ2-2, the V gene TRBV4-3, with 10 nucleotides matching TRBD1. The CDR3 covers 16 residues. The J segment lost 9 bases and the V segment lost 0 bases, leaving 7 bases of the junction unmatched. The germline V gene encodes CDR1 LGHNA and CDR2 YSLEER. CDR3 residues: CASSQDSGTGARELFF. The CDR3 DNA follows: TGCGCCAGCAGCCAAGATTCCGGGACAGGGGCCCGGGAGCTGTTTTTT.

V and J are TRBV30 and TRBJ2-1; 9 bases line up with TRBD2. Germline V gene lookup returns CDR1 GTSNPN and CDR2 SVGIG (reference sequence). V dropped 5 bases and J dropped 0; count of bases not matched to a gene: 8. The CDR3 spans 16 residues. CDR3 DNA sequence: TGTGCCTGGTTCGCGGGAGGGCCGAGCTCCTACAATGAGCAGTTCTTC. This gives the protein CAWFAGGPSSYNEQFF.

The chain is built from TRBV14 and TRBJ2-4, with 11 bases fitting TRBD1. This CDR3 has 16 residues. Germline V gives CDR1 SGHDN, CDR2 FVKESK. V lost 5 bases to trimming and J lost 5 bases; unmatched junction nucleotides: 8. The CDR3 sequence: CASSVGQGAGQNIQYF. The CDR3 bases are TGTGCCAGCAGCGTTGGACAGGGGGCAGGACAAAACATTCAGTACTTC.

The genes are TRBV18 and TRBJ1-5; 7 positions agree with TRBD1. The ends lost 0 bases at V and 9 bases at J; junction bases unmatched: 11. Germline lookup yields CDR1 KGHSH and CDR2 LQKENI. The CDR3 length is 16 residues. The CDR3 DNA reads as TGTGCCAGCTCACCACCGGGACTGAGGGGGCGTCCGCCCCAGCATTTT. It translates to CASSPPGLRGRPPQHF.

The J gene is TRBJ1-4, the V gene TRBV7-2; D gene ambiguous. Germline lookup yields CDR1 SGHTA and CDR2 FQGNSA. V was clipped by 3 bases and J by 8 bases, with 16 bases between them. CDR3 length: 15 amino acids. As DNA, the CDR3 is TGTGCCAGCAGCTTGGGCCGAGGACGGGAAGAAAAACTGTTTTTT. This codes for CASSLGRGREEKLFF.

This chain joins TRBV5-8 and TRBJ1-2; 10 bases line up with TRBD1. From germline, CDR1 is SGHTS and CDR2 YDEGEE. With V trimmed by 1 base and J by 2 bases, 11 bases remained unmatched. This CDR3 region has 18 residues. In nucleotides, the CDR3 is TGTGCCAGCAGCTTGCTGGGACAGGGGACGAATCGAAACTATGGCTACACCTTC. It is translated as CASSLLGQGTNRNYGYTF.

V usage is TRBV6-5 and J usage is TRBJ2-7; TRBD1 aligns across 8 bases. The CDR3 is 12 amino acids. Germline V gene sequence: CDR1 MNHEY, CDR2 SVGAGI. V shed 8 bases and J 1 base; nucleotides not matched to a gene: 1. This CDR3 is CASRDRSYEQYF. As DNA, the CDR3 is TGTGCCAGCCGGGACAGGTCCTACGAGCAGTACTTC.

The chain has TRBV7-2 and TRBJ1-4; 9 bases align to TRBD1. Trimming cost V 5 bases and J 8 bases; bases outside gene matches: 6. CDR1 and CDR2 from the germline V gene are SGHTA and FQGNSA. The CDR3 has 14 residues. CDR3 loop: CASSPDRGGEKLFF. CDR3 nucleotide sequence: TGTGCCAGCAGCCCGGACAGGGGAGGGGAAAAACTGTTTTTT.

The chain couples TRBV11-2 to TRBJ2-1; TRBD2 matches 10 bases. The germline V gene has CDR1 SGHAT and CDR2 FQNNGV. The CDR3 spans 18 residues. V lost 5 bases to trimming and J lost 6 bases; unmatched junction nucleotides: 16. CDR3 protein: CASSARPSGRSPPNEQFF. In nucleotides, the CDR3 is TGTGCCAGCAGCGCGAGGCCTAGCGGGAGATCACCCCCCAATGAGCAGTTCTTC. Supplemented by reference TRBV11-2 and TRBJ2-1, the full variable domain reads EAGVAQSPRYKIIEKRQSVAFWCNPISGHATLYWYQQILGQGPKLLIQFQNNGVVDDSQLPKDRFSAERLKGVDSTLKIQPAKLEDSAVYLCASSARPSGRSPPNEQFFGPGTRLTVL.

The rearrangement joins TRBV10-3 to TRBJ2-5; possibly TRBD2 for D (6 bases). Germline V CDR1 and CDR2: ENHRY, SYGVKD. The CDR3 covers 16 residues. V lost 0 bases and J 11 bases, leaving 22 bases between the germline ends. CDR3 in amino acids: CAISESMGEARWEQYF. The CDR3 bases are TGTGCCATCAGTGAGTCGATGGGGGAGGCGCGGTGGGAGCAGTACTTC.

The chain employs TRBV7-9 and TRBJ1-1, with 11 bases identical to TRBD1. Germline V gene sequence: CDR1 SEHNR, CDR2 FQNEAQ (reference sequence). The V gene end was trimmed by 5 bases and the J gene end by 1 base; junction bases not matched to a gene: 3. The CDR3 has 15 amino acids. CDR3 nucleotides: TGTGCCAGCAGCGACGGGACAGGGGGGAACACTGAAGCTTTCTTT. Its protein product is CASSDGTGGNTEAFF.